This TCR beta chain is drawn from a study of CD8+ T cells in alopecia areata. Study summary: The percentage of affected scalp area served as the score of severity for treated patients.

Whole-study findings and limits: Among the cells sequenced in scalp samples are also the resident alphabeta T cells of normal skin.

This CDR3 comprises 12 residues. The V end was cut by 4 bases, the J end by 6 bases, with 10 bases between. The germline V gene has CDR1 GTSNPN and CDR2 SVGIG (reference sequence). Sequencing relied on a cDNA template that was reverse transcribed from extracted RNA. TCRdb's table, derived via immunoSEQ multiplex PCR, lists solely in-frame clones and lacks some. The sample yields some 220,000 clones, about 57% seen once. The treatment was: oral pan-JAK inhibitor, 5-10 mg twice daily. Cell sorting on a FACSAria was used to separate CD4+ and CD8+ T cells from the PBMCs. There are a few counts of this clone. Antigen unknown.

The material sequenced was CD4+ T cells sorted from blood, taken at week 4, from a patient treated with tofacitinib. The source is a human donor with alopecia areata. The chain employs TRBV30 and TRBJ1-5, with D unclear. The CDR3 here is CAWNLGRQPQHF. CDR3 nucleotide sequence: TGTGCCTGGAATCTCGGGCGTCAGCCCCAGCATTTT. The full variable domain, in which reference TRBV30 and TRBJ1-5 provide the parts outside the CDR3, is SQTIHQWPATLVQPVGSPLSLECTVEGTSNPNLYWYRQAAGRGLQLLFYSVGIGQISSEVPQNLSASRPQDRQFILSSKKLLLSDSGFYLCAWNLGRQPQHFGDGTRLSIL.